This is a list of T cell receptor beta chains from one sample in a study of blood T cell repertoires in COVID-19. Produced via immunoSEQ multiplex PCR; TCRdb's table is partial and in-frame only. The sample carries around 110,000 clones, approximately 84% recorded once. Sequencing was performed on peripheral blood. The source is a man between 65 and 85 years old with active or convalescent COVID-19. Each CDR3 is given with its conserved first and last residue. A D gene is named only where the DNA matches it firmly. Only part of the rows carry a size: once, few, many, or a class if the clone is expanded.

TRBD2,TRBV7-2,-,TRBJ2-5,TGTGCCAGCAGCTCAGGCCAGCGGGGGGCCGTCGTGAGAGAGACCCAGTACTTC,CASSSGQRGAVVRETQYF
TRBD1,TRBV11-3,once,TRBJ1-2,TGTGCCAGCAGCTTAGGGACAGGGGGTCTCGGCTACACCTTC,CASSLGTGGLGYTF
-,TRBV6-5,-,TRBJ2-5,TGTGCCAGCAGTTATGGTCTGTCTAAAGAGACCCAGTACTTC,CASSYGLSKETQYF
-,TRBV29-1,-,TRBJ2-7,TGCAGCGTTTGGGTTGGGAGTACTAACTACGAGCAGTACTTC,CSVWVGSTNYEQYF
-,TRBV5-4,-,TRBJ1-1,TGTGCCAGCAGCTTGCCCGGGAACACTGAAGCTTTCTTT,CASSLPGNTEAFF
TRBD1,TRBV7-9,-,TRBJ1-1,TGTGCCAGCAGCTCAGTTAACAGGGGCAGGAGCACTGAAGCTTTCTTT,CASSSVNRGRSTEAFF
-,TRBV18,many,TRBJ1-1,TGTGCCAGCTCACCGAGCGATGCGCGGGACACTGAAGCTTTCTTT,CASSPSDARDTEAFF
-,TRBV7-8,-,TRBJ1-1,TGTGCCAGCAGCCCCCGGGTGGGGCAGCGGAACACTGAAGCTTTCTTT,CASSPRVGQRNTEAFF
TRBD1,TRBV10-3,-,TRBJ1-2,TGTGCCATCAGGCCTTCTAATGGACAGGGTGAAAATGGCTACACCTTC,CAIRPSNGQGENGYTF
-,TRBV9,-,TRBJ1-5,TGTGCCAGCAGCGTAGGAGACAATCAGCCCCAGCATTTT,CASSVGDNQPQHF
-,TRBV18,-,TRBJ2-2,TGTGCCAGCTCACCGGGACTCTCCGGGGAGCTGTTTTTT,CASSPGLSGELFF
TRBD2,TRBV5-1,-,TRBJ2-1,TGCGCCAGCAGCTCACTAGCGGGATGGGACCAGAATGAGCAGTTCTTC,CASSSLAGWDQNEQFF
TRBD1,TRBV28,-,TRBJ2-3,TGTGCCAGCACACTCCGCGGTGGGACAGGGGGCGTCGCAGATACGCAGTATTTT,CASTLRGGTGGVADTQYF
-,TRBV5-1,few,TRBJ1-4,TGCGCCAGCAGATATACAACTAATGAAAAACTGTTTTTT,CASRYTTNEKLFF
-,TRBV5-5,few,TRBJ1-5,TGTGCCAGCAGCAACTCGGACAGCCGAACCCCAATTAGCAATCAGCCCCAGCATTTT,CASSNSDSRTPISNQPQHF
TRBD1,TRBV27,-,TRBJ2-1,TGTGCCAGCAGTCGACAGGGTAGCTCCTACAATGAGCAGTTCTTC,CASSRQGSSYNEQFF
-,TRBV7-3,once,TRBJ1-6,TGTGCCAGCAGCTTAAACGGGTTCAAGAATTCACCCCTCCACTTT,CASSLNGFKNSPLHF
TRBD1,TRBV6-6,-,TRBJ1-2,TGTGCCAGCAGTCATGACAGGGAGGTTAGTTGGAGCTACACCTTC,CASSHDREVSWSYTF
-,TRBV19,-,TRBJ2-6,TGTGCCAGTACCGTCGCAGGGCCTGGGGCCAACGTCCTGACTTTC,CASTVAGPGANVLTF
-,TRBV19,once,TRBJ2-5,TGTGCCAGTAGCCCACAGGGTACTGATGAGACCCAGTACTTC,CASSPQGTDETQYF
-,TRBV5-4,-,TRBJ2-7,TGTGCCAGCAGCTTGGGAGGGGGTGACGAGCAGTACTTC,CASSLGGGDEQYF
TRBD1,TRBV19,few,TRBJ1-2,TGTGCCAGCCGAGCCGAAACCGGGACAGGACCCCATGGCTACACCTTC,CASRAETGTGPHGYTF
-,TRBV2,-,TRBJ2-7,TGTGCCAGCAGTGATAAATTCTACGAGCAGTACTTC,CASSDKFYEQYF
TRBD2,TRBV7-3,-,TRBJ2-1,TGTGCCAGCAGCTTAATGCGGGGGGACAATGAGCAGTTCTTC,CASSLMRGDNEQFF
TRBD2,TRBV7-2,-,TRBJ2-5,TGTGCCAGCAGCGATCTAGCGGGAGGGCCTAGGGAGACCCAGTACTTC,CASSDLAGGPRETQYF
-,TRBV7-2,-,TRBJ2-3,TGTGCCAGCAGCTTAGGGACTTACACAGATACGCAGTATTTT,CASSLGTYTDTQYF
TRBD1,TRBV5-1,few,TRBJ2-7,TGCGCCAGCAGCCTGGGACAGGGGGCGGGATCTCGGCAGTACTTC,CASSLGQGAGSRQYF
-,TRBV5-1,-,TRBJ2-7,TGCGCCAGCAGTTCCACAGGGGAGGCCTACGAGCAGTACTTC,CASSSTGEAYEQYF
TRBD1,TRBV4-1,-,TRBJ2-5,TGCGCCAGCAGCCAGAGGACAGGGGGCTGGGAGACCCAGTACTTC,CASSQRTGGWETQYF
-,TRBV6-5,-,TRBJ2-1,TGTGCCAGCAGTTACGGGGACACCTACAATGAGCAGTTCTTC,CASSYGDTYNEQFF
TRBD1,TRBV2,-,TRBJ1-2,TGTGCCAGCAGGGAACAGACAGGGCCTAACTATGGCTACACCTTC,CASREQTGPNYGYTF
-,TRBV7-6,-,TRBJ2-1,TGTGCCACCTCCCGGGGGACTCTCAACAATGAGCAGTTCTTC,CATSRGTLNNEQFF
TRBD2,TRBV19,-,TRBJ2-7,TGTGCCAGTACCCCCTTCGGGGGGGCCTCCTACGAGCAGTACTTC,CASTPFGGASYEQYF
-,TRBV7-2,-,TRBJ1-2,TGTGCCAGCAGCTTAGCCCTAAGACAGAACGATGGCTACACCTTC,CASSLALRQNDGYTF
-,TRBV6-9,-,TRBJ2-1,TGTGCCAGCAGTTACTCCGAGGACAATGAGCAGTTCTTC,CASSYSEDNEQFF
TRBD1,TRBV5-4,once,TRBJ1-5,TGTGCCAGCAGCTTTCAGGGGGCTGGCAATCAGCCCCAGCATTTT,CASSFQGAGNQPQHF
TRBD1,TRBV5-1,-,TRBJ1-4,TGCGCCAGCAGCATAGGACAGGGTAATGAAAAACTGTTTTTT,CASSIGQGNEKLFF
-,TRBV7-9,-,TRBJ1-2,TGTGCCAGCAGCTCCCTGAAGGGGGGCTACACCTTC,CASSSLKGGYTF
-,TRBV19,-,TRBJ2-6,TGTGCCAGTAGTCTTACAGGGACCCGCTCTGGGGCCAACGTCCTGACTTTC,CASSLTGTRSGANVLTF
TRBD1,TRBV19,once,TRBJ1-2,TGTGCCAGTAGTCCGGACAGGGGGCCTGGCTACACCTTC,CASSPDRGPGYTF
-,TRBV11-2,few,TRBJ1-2,TGTGCCAGCAGCCCCGGTTTGCGCAGGGTTGGCTACACCTTC,CASSPGLRRVGYTF
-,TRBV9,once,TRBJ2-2,TGTGCCAGCAGCGTGGCGGGGAGCACCGGGGAGCTGTTTTTT,CASSVAGSTGELFF
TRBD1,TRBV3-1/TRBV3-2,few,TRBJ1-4,TGTGCCAGCAGCCAAGATCCACGTAGGACAGGGTGGGCAACTAATGAAAAACTGTTTTTT,CASSQDPRRTGWATNEKLFF
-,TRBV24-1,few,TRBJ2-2,TGTGCCACCAGTAGCGACAGGAACACCGGGGAGCTGTTTTTT,CATSSDRNTGELFF
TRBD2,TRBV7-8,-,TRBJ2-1,TGTGCCAGCAGCCGGGAGGGCGGGGGCTACAATGAGCAGTTCTTC,CASSREGGGYNEQFF
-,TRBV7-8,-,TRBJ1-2,TGTGCCAGCAGCTTAGGCGGGGGGGGCTACACCTTC,CASSLGGGGYTF
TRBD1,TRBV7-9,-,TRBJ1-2,TGTGCCAGCAGCACCCGGGACAGGGCACATGGCTACACCTTC,CASSTRDRAHGYTF
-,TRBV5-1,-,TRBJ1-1,TGCGCCAGCAGCTTGGAAGGGGTAGGCACTGAAGCTTTCTTT,CASSLEGVGTEAFF
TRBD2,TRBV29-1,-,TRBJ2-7,TGCAGCGCAACAATAGCGGGAGTTCACGAGCAGTACTTC,CSATIAGVHEQYF
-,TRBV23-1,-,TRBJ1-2,TGCGCCAGCAGTCAATCGAGGGGGGGCGATGGCTACACCTTC,CASSQSRGGDGYTF
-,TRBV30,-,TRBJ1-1,TGTGCCTGGAGCGCGCAGAGGGAAGCTTTCTTT,CAWSAQREAFF
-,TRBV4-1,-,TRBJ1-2,TGCGCCAGCAGCCAAACCCCCGCGGGGACGCGAGGTGGCTACACCTTC,CASSQTPAGTRGGYTF
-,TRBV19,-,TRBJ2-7,TGTGCCAGTAGTATTTTCTCCGGAGAGGTCTACGAGCAGTACTTC,CASSIFSGEVYEQYF
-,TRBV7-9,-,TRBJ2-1,TGTGCCAGCAGCTTAGTCGCCCGGGTTTCCTACAATGAGCAGTTCTTC,CASSLVARVSYNEQFF